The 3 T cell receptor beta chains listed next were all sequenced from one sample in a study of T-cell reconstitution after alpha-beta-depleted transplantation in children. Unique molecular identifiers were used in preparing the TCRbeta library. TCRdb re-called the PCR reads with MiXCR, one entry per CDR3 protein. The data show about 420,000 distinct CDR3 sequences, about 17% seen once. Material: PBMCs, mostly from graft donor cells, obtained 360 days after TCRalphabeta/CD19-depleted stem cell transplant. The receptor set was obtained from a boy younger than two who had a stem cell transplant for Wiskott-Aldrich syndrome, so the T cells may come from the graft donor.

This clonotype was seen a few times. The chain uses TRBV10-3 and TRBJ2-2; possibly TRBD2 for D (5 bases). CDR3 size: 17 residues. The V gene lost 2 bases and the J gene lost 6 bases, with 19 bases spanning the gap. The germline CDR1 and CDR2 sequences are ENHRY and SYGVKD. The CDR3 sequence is CAISEASVTLEAGELFF. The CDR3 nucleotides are TGTGCCATCAGTGAGGCAAGCGTCACGTTGGAGGCCGGGGAGCTGTTTTTT.

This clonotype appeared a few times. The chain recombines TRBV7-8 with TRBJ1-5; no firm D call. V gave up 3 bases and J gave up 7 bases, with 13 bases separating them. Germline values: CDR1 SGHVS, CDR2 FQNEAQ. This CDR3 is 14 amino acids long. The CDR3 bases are TGTGCCAGCAGCTTCCCCGACGCCAGGCAGCCCCAGCATTTT. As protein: CASSFPDARQPQHF. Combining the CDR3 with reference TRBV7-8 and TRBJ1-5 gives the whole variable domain GAGVSQSPRYKVAKRGQDVALRCDPISGHVSLFWYQQALGQGPEFLTYFQNEAQLDKSGLPSDRFFAERPEGSVSTLKIQRTQQEDSAVYLCASSFPDARQPQHFGDGTRLSIL.

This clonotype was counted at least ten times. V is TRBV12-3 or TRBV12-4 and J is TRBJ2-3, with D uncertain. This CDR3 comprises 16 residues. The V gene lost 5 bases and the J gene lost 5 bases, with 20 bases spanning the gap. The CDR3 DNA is TGTGCCAGCAGTCCCCTTTTTGGGCTAGAACTAGATACGCAGTATTTT. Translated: CASSPLFGLELDTQYF.